A selection of T cell receptor beta chains follows, all from one sample in a study of T cells after yellow fever vaccination. One entry per CDR3 protein results from TCRdb running MiXCR on the 5' RACE reads. The table lists almost 600,000 distinct CDR3 sequences, approximately 13% of them singletons. The sequencing used PBMCs, collected on the day of the yellow fever booster vaccination. The source of these receptors is a man aged 25 to 40 who received the YFV17D yellow fever vaccine. Both conserved end residues are part of each CDR3. D genes are given only for firm matches. Only some rows state a clone size, as once, few, many or a class for expanded clones.

>TRBJ1-6|TRBD1|TRBV10-3|few
CAISESTGENSPLHF
TGTGCCATCAGTGAGTCAACAGGGGAGAATTCACCCCTCCACTTT
>TRBJ2-3|TRBD1|TRBV29-1|-
CSVGTGDRQYF
TGCAGCGTTGGTACAGGGGACCGGCAGTATTTT
>TRBJ2-7|-|TRBV20-1|few
CSASRTGEPRYEQYF
TGCAGTGCTAGTAGGACGGGCGAACCTAGATACGAGCAGTACTTC
>TRBJ2-7|TRBD2|TRBV7-9|-
CASSLALLAGADEQYF
TGTGCCAGCAGCTTAGCGTTACTAGCGGGAGCGGACGAGCAGTACTTC
>TRBJ2-2|-|TRBV27|few
CASSSALVLNTGELFF
TGTGCCAGCAGTTCCGCCCTAGTGCTGAACACCGGGGAGCTGTTTTTT
>TRBJ2-1|TRBD2|TRBV19|once
CASSIIAGRKNEQFF
TGTGCCAGTAGTATCATAGCGGGAAGGAAGAATGAGCAGTTCTTC
>TRBJ1-4|-|TRBV10-3|many
CAIRGYLGDEKLFF
TGTGCCATCCGGGGCTACCTTGGGGATGAAAAACTGTTTTTT
>TRBJ2-4|-|TRBV20-1|-
CSAGGRGTYF
TGCAGTGCCGGGGGCAGGGGGACGTACTTC
>TRBJ2-7|TRBD2|TRBV9|-
CASSVAGGDSYEQYF
TGTGCCAGCAGCGTAGCGGGAGGGGACTCCTACGAGCAGTACTTC
>TRBJ2-1|TRBD2|TRBV9|few
CASSVDSGTYNEQFF
TGTGCCAGCAGCGTGGATAGCGGGACCTACAATGAGCAGTTCTTC
>TRBJ1-1|TRBD1|TRBV7-9|few
CASSLDRGWDTEAFF
TGTGCCAGCAGCCTCGACAGGGGATGGGACACTGAAGCTTTCTTT
>TRBJ2-3|-|TRBV10-3|many
CAIRGSADTQYF
TGTGCCATCAGGGGAAGTGCAGATACGCAGTATTTT
>TRBJ2-1|TRBD1|TRBV7-9|-
CASSQALGQGPNEQFF
TGTGCCAGCAGTCAAGCATTGGGACAGGGACCCAATGAGCAGTTCTTC
>TRBJ2-7|TRBD1|TRBV7-3|few
CASSPSPGTGITGPYEQYF
TGTGCCAGCAGCCCATCCCCCGGGACAGGCATCACGGGTCCATACGAGCAGTACTTC
>TRBJ2-5|-|TRBV5-1|few
CASSPGIGDRSQYF
TGCGCCAGCAGCCCTGGGATCGGGGACCGGTCCCAGTACTTC
>TRBJ2-1|TRBD2|TRBV24-1|few
CATSDLHGSGGYNEQFF
TGTGCCACCAGTGATTTGCACGGTAGCGGGGGCTACAATGAGCAGTTCTTC
>TRBJ1-6|-|TRBV20-1|-
CSALRIGTNSPLHF
TGCAGTGCTCTAAGAATAGGGACCAATTCACCCCTCCACTTT
>TRBJ2-5|-|TRBV28|-
CASHTRQGRGSGHQETQYF
TGTGCCAGCCATACTCGACAGGGGAGGGGCAGCGGCCACCAAGAGACCCAGTACTTC
>TRBJ2-3|-|TRBV29-1|-
CSVNRGGGGTDTQYF
TGCAGCGTCAACAGGGGAGGAGGGGGCACAGATACGCAGTATTTT
>TRBJ2-4|TRBD2|TRBV7-9|-
CASSSTLAGYIQYF
TGTGCCAGCAGCAGTACGCTAGCGGGATACATTCAGTACTTC
>TRBJ2-7|-|TRBV7-2|-
CASSYRTSAYEQYF
TGTGCCAGCAGCTACCGGACGTCGGCCTACGAGCAGTACTTC